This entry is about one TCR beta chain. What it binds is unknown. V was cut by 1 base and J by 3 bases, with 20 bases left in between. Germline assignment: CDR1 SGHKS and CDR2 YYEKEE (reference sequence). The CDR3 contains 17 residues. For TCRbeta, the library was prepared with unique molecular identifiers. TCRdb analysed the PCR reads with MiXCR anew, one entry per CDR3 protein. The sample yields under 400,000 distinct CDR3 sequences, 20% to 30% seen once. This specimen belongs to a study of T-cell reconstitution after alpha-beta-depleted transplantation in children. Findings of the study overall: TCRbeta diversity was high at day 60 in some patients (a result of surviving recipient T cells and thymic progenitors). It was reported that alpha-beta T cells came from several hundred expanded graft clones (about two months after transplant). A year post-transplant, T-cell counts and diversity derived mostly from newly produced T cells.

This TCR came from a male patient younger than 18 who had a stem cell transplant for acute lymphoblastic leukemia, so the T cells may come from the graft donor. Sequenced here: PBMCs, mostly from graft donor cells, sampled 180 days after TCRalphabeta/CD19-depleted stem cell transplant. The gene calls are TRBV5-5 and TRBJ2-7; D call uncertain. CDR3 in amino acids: CASSLRPLGLPLYEQYF. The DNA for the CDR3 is TGTGCCAGCAGCTTGAGGCCCCTAGGCCTTCCTCTCTACGAGCAGTACTTC.